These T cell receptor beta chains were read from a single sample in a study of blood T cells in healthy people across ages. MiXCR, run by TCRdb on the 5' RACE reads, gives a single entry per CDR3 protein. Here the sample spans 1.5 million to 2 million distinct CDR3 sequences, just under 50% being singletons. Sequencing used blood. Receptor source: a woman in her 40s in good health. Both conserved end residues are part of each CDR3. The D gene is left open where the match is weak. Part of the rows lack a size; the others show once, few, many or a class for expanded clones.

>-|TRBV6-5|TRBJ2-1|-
TGTGCCAGCAGTTACTCCGAGACAGGTTTAGAGCAGTTCTTC
CASSYSETGLEQFF
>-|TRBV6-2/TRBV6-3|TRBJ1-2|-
TGTGCCAGCAGTGCCCGAGGACAGAATTTCTATGGCTACACCTTC
CASSARGQNFYGYTF
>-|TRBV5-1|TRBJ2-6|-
TGCGCCAGCAGCTTACCAAACTTTGGGGCCAACGTCCTGACTTTC
CASSLPNFGANVLTF
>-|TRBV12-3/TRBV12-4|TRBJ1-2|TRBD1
TGTGCCAGCACCTCCCATGAGGACAGGGGGTCGACTAACTATGGCTACACCTTC
CASTSHEDRGSTNYGYTF
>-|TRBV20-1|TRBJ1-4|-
TGCAGTGCTGATCTCGCGAGCGCCCCTGGAGAAAAACTGTTTTTT
CSADLASAPGEKLFF
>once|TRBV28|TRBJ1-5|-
TGTGCCAGCACCGTTGAGGGGTGGAGCAATCAGCCCCAGCATTTT
CASTVEGWSNQPQHF
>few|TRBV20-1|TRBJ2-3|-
TGCAGTGCTACCTTGAGGGTCACAGGTACGCAGTATTTT
CSATLRVTGTQYF
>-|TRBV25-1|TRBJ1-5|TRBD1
TGTGCCAGCAGTGATTCCCAGGGGGCGTATCAGCCCCAGCATTTT
CASSDSQGAYQPQHF
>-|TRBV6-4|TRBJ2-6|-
TGTGCCAGCAGTGACTCGAGTTCTGGGGCCAACGTCCTGACTTTC
CASSDSSSGANVLTF
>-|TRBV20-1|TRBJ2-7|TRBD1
TGCAGTGCTAGAACCGGGACAGGGGGCGGCGAGCAGTACTTC
CSARTGTGGGEQYF
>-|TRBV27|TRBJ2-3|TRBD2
TGTGCCAGCGGTAGCGGGGGAAGCACAGATACGCAGTATTTT
CASGSGGSTDTQYF
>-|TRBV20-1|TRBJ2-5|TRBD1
TGCAGTGCTGCCGGGACAGTTGATAAAGAGACCCAGTACTTC
CSAAGTVDKETQYF